The 18 T cell receptor beta chains below all came from one sample that was sequenced in a study of blood T cells in healthy people across ages. Primed by a sample-barcoded 5' primer and a J-beta primer mix, a second PCR proceeded for roughly 7 to 11 cycles. In TCRdb, the 5' RACE reads were re-called with MiXCR into one record per CDR3 protein. The table records about 750,000 distinct CDR3 sequences, 53% of them present only once. The specimen sequenced was blood. These receptors were obtained from a man older than 75 in good health.

This clonotype occurred a few times. J is TRBJ2-3 and V is TRBV6-1, with TRBD2 matching over 10 bases. V was clipped by 0 bases and J by 14 bases; unmatched bases: 11. The CDR3 runs to 15 residues. The germline CDR1 and CDR2 sequences are MNHNS and SASEGT. As DNA, the CDR3 is TGTGCCAGCAGTGAAGCCCTAGCGGGAGCCAGATACGCGTATTTT. As protein: CASSEALAGARYAYF.

The genes are TRBV9 and TRBJ2-1; D might be TRBD1 (5 bases). The CDR3 runs 15 residues. Germline assignment: CDR1 SGDLS and CDR2 YYNGEE. V lost 3 bases and J lost 1, with 11 bases in between. CDR3 amino acids: CASSGQGWSYNEQFF. CDR3 sequence (DNA): TGTGCCAGCAGCGGGCAGGGTTGGTCCTACAATGAGCAGTTCTTC.

The chain has TRBV29-1 and TRBJ1-2, with 8 bases fitting TRBD1. The V segment lost 6 bases and the J segment 8 bases; nucleotides outside the gene matches: 5. The germline V gene has CDR1 SQVTM and CDR2 ANQGSEA. The CDR3 loop spans 11 amino acids. CDR3 region: CSVGQAGGYTF. CDR3 nucleotide sequence: TGCAGCGTGGGACAGGCGGGGGGCTACACCTTC.

This clonotype was seen a handful of times. V and J are TRBV29-1 and TRBJ2-5; TRBD2 might be the D (5 bases). Germline CDR1 reads SQVTM; CDR2 reads ANQGSEA. This CDR3 comprises 9 residues. V lost 7 bases, J lost 9 bases, and 9 bases lay in between. The chain's CDR3 is CSDDGAQYF. CDR3 bases: TGCAGCGATGACGGGGCCCAGTACTTC.

The genes are TRBV6-1 and TRBJ2-7; TRBD2 matches at 10 bases. The CDR3 runs to 14 residues. Germline CDR1 and CDR2: MNHNS and SASEGT. The junction had 5 bases not matched to a gene; V was cut back by 9 bases and J by 0 bases. This chain's CDR3 is CASKLAGSSYEQYF. The CDR3 nucleotides are TGTGCCAGTAAACTAGCGGGAAGCTCCTACGAGCAGTACTTC.

This chain uses TRBV20-1 with TRBJ2-7; D perhaps matches TRBD1 (6 bases). The V and J ends lost 0 bases and 1 base respectively, with 10 bases between them. This CDR3 contains 14 residues. Per the germline V gene, CDR1 is DFQATT and CDR2 is SNEGSKA (reference sequence). The CDR3 DNA sequence: TGCAGTGCTAGAGATTGGGGGCAATCCTACGAGCAGTACTTC. As protein: CSARDWGQSYEQYF.

This clonotype turned up a few times. The V gene is TRBV2, the J gene TRBJ2-3; 9 bases fit TRBD2. The germline CDR1 and CDR2 sequences are SNHLY and FYNNEI. V lost 6 bases to trimming and J lost 6 bases; unmatched junction nucleotides: 13. The CDR3 extends over 16 amino acids. DNA for the CDR3: TGTGCCAGCAGCCTGGGTAGGCGGGAGGGCCCGGATACGCAGTATTTT. It specifies CASSLGRREGPDTQYF.

This clonotype was seen a few times. V is TRBV11-3 and J is TRBJ2-1; TRBD2 matches 10 bases. The length of the CDR3 is 16 residues. V lost 1 base, J lost 3 bases, and 3 bases stayed unmatched. Per germline, CDR1 SGHNT and CDR2 YENEEA. The CDR3 DNA reads TGTGCCAGCAGCTTAGCCGGGACTAGCGTCTACAATGAGCAGTTCTTC. Translating it yields CASSLAGTSVYNEQFF.

This clonotype has just one count. The gene calls are TRBV2 and TRBJ2-7; TRBD1 matches 8 bases. The germline V gene encodes CDR1 SNHLY and CDR2 FYNNEI. This CDR3 is 14 amino acids long. V was pared by 6 bases and J by 4 bases, with 8 bases of the junction left unmatched. For the CDR3, the DNA is TGTGCCAGCAGCCAGTGGACAGGGCAGTACGAGCAGTACTTC. Its protein is CASSQWTGQYEQYF. Combining the CDR3 with reference TRBV2 and TRBJ2-7 gives the whole variable domain EPEVTQTPSHQVTQMGQEVILRCVPISNHLYFYWYRQILGQKVEFLVSFYNNEISEKSEIFDDQFSVERPDGSNFTLKIRSTKLEDSAMYFCASSQWTGQYEQYFGPGTRLTVT.

The chain links TRBV10-3 to TRBJ2-5; weak D call: TRBD1 (6 bases). The V gene's germline CDR1 is ENHRY and CDR2 SYGVKD. The CDR3 sequence is 13 residues long. The V end was cut by 7 bases, the J end by 2 bases, with 11 bases between. CDR3 bases: TGTGCCATCAACCCGACAGGTCAAGAGACCCAGTACTTC. This codes for CAINPTGQETQYF.

V is TRBV20-1 and J is TRBJ2-7; possibly TRBD1 for D (5 bases). Germline V CDR1 and CDR2: DFQATT, SNEGSKA (reference sequence). V was cut by 5 bases and J by 6 bases, with 14 bases left in between. The CDR3 covers 12 residues. CDR3 nucleotides: TGCAGTGCTTCGGCAGGGAAATCCGAGCAGTACTTC. Translation gives CSASAGKSEQYF.

CDR3 protein: CASSVTDGSYNEQFF. The CDR3 coding sequence is TGTGCCAGCAGCGTAACCGACGGATCCTACAATGAGCAGTTCTTC. The V and J genes are TRBV9 and TRBJ2-1; D is undetermined. Germline assignment: CDR1 SGDLS and CDR2 YYNGEE. V lost 1 base and J lost 1, with 9 bases in between. CDR3 length: 15 residues.

The chain links TRBV10-2 to TRBJ2-3, with D perhaps TRBD2 (6 bases). The CDR3 length is 15 residues. V was shortened by 2 bases and J by 14 bases, with 23 bases between the two germline ends. The V gene's germline CDR1 is WSHSY and CDR2 SAAADI. The CDR3 DNA reads as TGCGCCAGCAGTGAGGCGGGGAGCCCACAATTATACGCGTATTTT. Its translation is CASSEAGSPQLYAYF.

The V call is TRBV20-1, the J call TRBJ1-1; 7 nucleotides line up with TRBD1. The germline V gene has CDR1 DFQATT and CDR2 SNEGSKA (reference sequence). V shed 3 bases, J shed 1 base, and the junction held 8 bases outside the gene matches. The CDR3 is 15 amino acids. CDR3 in DNA: TGCAGTGCTAGGTCGACAGGGCGTGCGAACACTGAAGCTTTCTTT. As protein: CSARSTGRANTEAFF.

This clonotype was found a few times. This chain connects TRBV3-1 to TRBJ2-2, with D hard to call. The germline V gene has CDR1 LGHDT and CDR2 YNNKEL (reference sequence). Deletions cut 4 bases from V and 1 base from J, with 4 bases between. The CDR3 runs to 13 residues. The CDR3 region is CASSPGNTGELFF. DNA of the CDR3: TGTGCCAGCAGCCCGGGGAACACCGGGGAGCTGTTTTTT.

The V call is TRBV20-1, the J call TRBJ1-2, with TRBD1 matching 9 bases. The CDR3 has 17 residues. V shed 0 bases and J 0 bases; nucleotides not matched to a gene: 8. CDR1 and CDR2 from the germline V gene are DFQATT and SNEGSKA (reference sequence). The CDR3 nucleotides read TGCAGTGCTAGAGACTTGGGACAGGGAACCCCTAACTATGGCTACACCTTC. This codes for CSARDLGQGTPNYGYTF.

The CDR3 nucleotides are TGTGCCAGCAGCTTAGGTCAATCACGGGGGACAGGGGTGGTGCAGTTCTTC. It specifies CASSLGQSRGTGVVQFF. This rearrangement joins TRBV11-2 to TRBJ2-1; 10 nucleotides agree with TRBD1. The V and J ends lost 1 base and 12 bases, in that order; junction bases with no gene match: 15. The germline V gene has CDR1 SGHAT and CDR2 FQNNGV. CDR3 length: 17 residues.

This clonotype turned up a few times. The rearrangement joins TRBV6-5 to TRBJ1-2, with 7 bases aligning to TRBD1. Germline V lookup: CDR1 MNHEY, CDR2 SVGAGI. This CDR3 region has 13 residues. Losses at the gene ends were 4 bases for V and 4 bases for J; bases not matched to a gene: 3. The DNA of the CDR3 is TGTGCCAGCAGTTCAGGGGGGTTCTATGGCTACACCTTC. As protein: CASSSGGFYGYTF.